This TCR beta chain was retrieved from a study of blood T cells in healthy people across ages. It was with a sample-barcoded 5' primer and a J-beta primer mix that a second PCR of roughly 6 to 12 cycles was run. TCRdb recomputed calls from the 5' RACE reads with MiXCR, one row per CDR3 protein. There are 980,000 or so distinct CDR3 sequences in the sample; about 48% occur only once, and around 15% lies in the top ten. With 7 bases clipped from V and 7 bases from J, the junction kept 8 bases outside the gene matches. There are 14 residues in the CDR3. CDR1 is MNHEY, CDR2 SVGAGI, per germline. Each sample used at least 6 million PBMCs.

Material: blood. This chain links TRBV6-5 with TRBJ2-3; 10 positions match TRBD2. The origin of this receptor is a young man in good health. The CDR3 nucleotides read TGTGCCAGCACCCTGGCTAGCGGGGGATATACGCAGTATTTT. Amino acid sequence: CASTLASGGYTQYF.